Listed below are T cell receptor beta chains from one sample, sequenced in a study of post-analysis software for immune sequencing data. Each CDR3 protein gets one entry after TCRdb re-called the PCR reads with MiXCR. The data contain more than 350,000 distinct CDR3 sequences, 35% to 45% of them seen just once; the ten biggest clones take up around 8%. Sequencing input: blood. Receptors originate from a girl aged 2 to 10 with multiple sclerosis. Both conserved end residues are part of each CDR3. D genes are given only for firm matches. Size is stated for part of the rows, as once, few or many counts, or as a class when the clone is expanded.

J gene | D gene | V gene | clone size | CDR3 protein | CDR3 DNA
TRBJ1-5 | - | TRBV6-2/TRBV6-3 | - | CASSYSRWTQPQHF | TGTGCCAGCAGTTACTCAAGGTGGACTCAGCCCCAGCATTTT
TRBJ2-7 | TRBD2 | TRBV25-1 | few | CASCLAGSYEQYF | TGTGCCAGCTGTCTAGCGGGATCCTACGAGCAGTACTTC
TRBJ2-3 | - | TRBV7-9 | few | CASSLTPYQEDTQYF | TGTGCCAGCAGCTTAACCCCATATCAGGAAGATACGCAGTATTTT
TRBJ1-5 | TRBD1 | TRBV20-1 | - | CSAREGQGIHQPQHF | TGCAGTGCCCGGGAGGGACAGGGGATACATCAGCCCCAGCATTTT
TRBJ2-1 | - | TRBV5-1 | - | CASSTRWDEQFF | TGCGCCAGCAGCACGAGGTGGGATGAGCAGTTCTTC
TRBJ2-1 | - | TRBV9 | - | CASSVAGVVYNEQFF | TGTGCCAGCAGCGTAGCGGGAGTGGTCTACAATGAGCAGTTCTTC
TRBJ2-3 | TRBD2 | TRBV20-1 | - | CSARDSRLAQTQYF | TGCAGTGCTAGAGATTCCCGACTAGCCCAGACGCAGTATTTT
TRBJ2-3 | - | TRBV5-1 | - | CASSLNSTHHTDTQYF | TGCGCCAGCAGCTTGAATAGTACTCACCACACAGATACGCAGTATTTT
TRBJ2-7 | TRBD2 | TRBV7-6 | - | CASSLSLAGSSYEQYF | TGTGCCAGCAGCCTATCACTAGCGGGCAGCTCCTACGAGCAGTACTTC
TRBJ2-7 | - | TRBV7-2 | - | CASSLSGGVSYEQYF | TGTGCCAGCAGCTTATCAGGCGGGGTATCCTACGAGCAGTACTTC
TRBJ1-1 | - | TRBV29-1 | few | CSAAGQRNTEAFF | TGCAGCGCAGCCGGACAGAGGAACACTGAAGCTTTCTTT
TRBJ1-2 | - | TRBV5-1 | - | CASSSPSRYGYTF | TGCGCCAGCAGCTCCCCTTCACGGTATGGCTACACCTTC
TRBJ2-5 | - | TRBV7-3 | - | CASSRGILGTQYF | TGTGCCAGCAGCCGCGGGATTCTAGGGACCCAGTACTTC
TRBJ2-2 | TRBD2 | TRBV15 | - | CATSTPGLAGANTGELFF | TGTGCCACCAGCACTCCGGGACTAGCGGGAGCTAACACCGGGGAGCTGTTTTTT
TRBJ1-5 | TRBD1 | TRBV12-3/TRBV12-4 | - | CASSWAGTGDNQPQHF | TGTGCCAGCAGCTGGGCCGGGACAGGAGACAATCAGCCCCAGCATTTT
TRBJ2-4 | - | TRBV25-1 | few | CASGKQIAKNIQYF | TGTGCCAGCGGCAAACAGATAGCCAAAAACATTCAGTACTTC
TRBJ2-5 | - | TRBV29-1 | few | CSVEWISETQYF | TGCAGCGTTGAGTGGATTTCAGAGACCCAGTACTTC
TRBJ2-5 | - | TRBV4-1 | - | CASSRDTGQETQYF | TGCGCCAGCAGCAGGGACACGGGTCAAGAGACCCAGTACTTC
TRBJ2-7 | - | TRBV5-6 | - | CASRPQGPAYEQYF | TGTGCCTCCCGGCCGCAGGGGCCCGCCTACGAGCAGTACTTC
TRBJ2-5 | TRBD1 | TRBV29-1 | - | CSVDSAGGRETQYF | TGCAGCGTTGACTCGGCAGGGGGAAGGGAGACCCAGTACTTC
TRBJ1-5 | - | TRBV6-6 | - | CASGSQPQHF | TGTGCCAGTGGTTCGCAGCCCCAGCATTTT
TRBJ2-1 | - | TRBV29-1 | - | CSVESGLVGECNGQFF | TGCAGCGTTGAGTCTGGGCTAGTCGGGGAGTGCAATGGGCAGTTCTTC
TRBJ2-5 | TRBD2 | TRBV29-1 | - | CSVEWASGRSYQETQYF | TGCAGCGTTGAGTGGGCGAGCGGGAGAAGCTATCAAGAGACCCAGTACTTC
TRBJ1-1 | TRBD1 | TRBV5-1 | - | CASGPGQGNTEAFF | TGCGCCAGCGGGCCGGGACAGGGAAACACTGAAGCTTTCTTT
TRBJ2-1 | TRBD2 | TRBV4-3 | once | CASSQALAGGQNEQFF | TGCGCCAGCAGCCAAGCACTAGCGGGAGGGCAGAATGAGCAGTTCTTC
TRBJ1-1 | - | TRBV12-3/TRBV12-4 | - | CASSFRVSTEAFF | TGTGCCAGCAGTTTCAGGGTTTCAACTGAAGCTTTCTTT
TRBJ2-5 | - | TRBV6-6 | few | CASRTVIAETQYF | TGTGCCAGCAGGACAGTTATAGCAGAGACCCAGTACTTC
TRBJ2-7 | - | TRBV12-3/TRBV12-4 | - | CASSSPGPASAGYEQYF | TGTGCCAGCAGTTCCCCAGGTCCCGCCTCGGCGGGCTACGAGCAGTACTTC
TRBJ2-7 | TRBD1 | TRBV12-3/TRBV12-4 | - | CASSSTGGSQYF | TGTGCCAGCAGTTCCACAGGGGGAAGCCAGTACTTC
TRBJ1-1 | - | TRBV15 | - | CATSRQWGTEAFF | TGTGCCACCAGCAGACAGTGGGGGACTGAAGCTTTCTTT
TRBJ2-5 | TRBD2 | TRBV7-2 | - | CASSLRLAVGVETQYF | TGTGCCAGCAGCCTGAGACTAGCGGTAGGGGTGGAGACCCAGTACTTC
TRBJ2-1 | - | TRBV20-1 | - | CSARPRVGVRNDAYNEQVF | TGCAGTGCTAGACCACGCGTGGGAGTACGAAATGACGCCTACAATGAGCAGGTCTTC
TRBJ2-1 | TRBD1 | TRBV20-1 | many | CSARTTGTGDHEQFF | TGCAGTGCTAGAACAACCGGGACAGGGGACCATGAGCAGTTCTTC
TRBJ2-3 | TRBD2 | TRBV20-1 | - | CSARDTSADTQYF | TGCAGTGCTAGAGACACTAGCGCAGATACGCAGTATTTT
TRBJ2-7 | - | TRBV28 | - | CASSPLLGVAYYEQYF | TGTGCCAGCAGTCCTCTCCTCGGGGTGGCCTACTACGAGCAGTACTTC
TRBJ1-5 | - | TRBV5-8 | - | CASSSTGGQHF | TGTGCCAGCAGCTCCACAGGAGGTCAGCATTTT
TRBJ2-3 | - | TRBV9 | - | CASSVAGSVTDTQYF | TGTGCCAGCAGCGTAGCGGGGAGCGTCACAGATACGCAGTATTTT
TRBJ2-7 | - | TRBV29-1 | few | CSVDGIRDTEGSYEQYF | TGCAGCGTTGATGGTATCAGGGACACCGAGGGGTCCTACGAGCAGTACTTC
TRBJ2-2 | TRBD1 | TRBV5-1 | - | CASSLAGGQGLTGELFF | TGCGCCAGCAGCTTGGCCGGGGGACAGGGTTTAACCGGGGAGCTGTTTTTT
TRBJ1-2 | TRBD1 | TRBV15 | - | CATSRSTGQGYGYTF | TGTGCCACCAGCAGATCGACGGGACAGGGCTATGGCTACACCTTC
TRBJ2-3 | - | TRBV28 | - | CTSSSVADTQYF | TGTACCAGCAGCTCTGTTGCAGATACGCAGTATTTT
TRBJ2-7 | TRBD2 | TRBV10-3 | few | CAISESASGSEQYF | TGTGCCATCAGTGAGTCGGCTAGCGGGAGCGAGCAGTACTTC
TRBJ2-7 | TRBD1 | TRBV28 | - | CASRLTGGGREQYF | TGTGCCAGCAGACTGACAGGGGGCGGGCGCGAGCAGTACTTC
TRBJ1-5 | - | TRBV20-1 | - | CSVRVGTEGHQPQHF | TGCAGTGTTAGAGTCGGGACGGAGGGGCATCAGCCCCAGCATTTT
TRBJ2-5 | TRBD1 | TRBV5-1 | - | CASSPGQDEETQYF | TGCGCCAGCAGCCCGGGACAGGATGAAGAGACCCAGTACTTC
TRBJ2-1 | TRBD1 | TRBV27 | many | CASSRAAGTGDSNEQFF | TGTGCCAGCAGCCGAGCCGCCGGGACAGGGGATTCCAATGAGCAGTTCTTC
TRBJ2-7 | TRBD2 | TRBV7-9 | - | CASSLPTTSGRYEQYF | TGTGCCAGCAGCTTGCCGACGACTAGCGGGAGGTACGAGCAGTACTTC
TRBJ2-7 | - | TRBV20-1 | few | CSARGEFTYEQYF | TGCAGTGCTAGGGGGGAGTTTACCTACGAGCAGTACTTC
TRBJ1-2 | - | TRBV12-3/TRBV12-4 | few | CASSPRGGGYTF | TGTGCCAGCAGCCCCCGAGGGGGTGGCTACACCTTC
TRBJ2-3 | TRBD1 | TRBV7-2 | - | CASSRRQGPQDTDTQYF | TGTGCCAGCAGCCGCCGACAGGGACCTCAAGACACAGATACGCAGTATTTT
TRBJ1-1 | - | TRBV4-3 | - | CASSQGQSLNTEAFF | TGCGCCAGCAGCCAAGGACAGTCCTTGAACACTGAAGCTTTCTTT